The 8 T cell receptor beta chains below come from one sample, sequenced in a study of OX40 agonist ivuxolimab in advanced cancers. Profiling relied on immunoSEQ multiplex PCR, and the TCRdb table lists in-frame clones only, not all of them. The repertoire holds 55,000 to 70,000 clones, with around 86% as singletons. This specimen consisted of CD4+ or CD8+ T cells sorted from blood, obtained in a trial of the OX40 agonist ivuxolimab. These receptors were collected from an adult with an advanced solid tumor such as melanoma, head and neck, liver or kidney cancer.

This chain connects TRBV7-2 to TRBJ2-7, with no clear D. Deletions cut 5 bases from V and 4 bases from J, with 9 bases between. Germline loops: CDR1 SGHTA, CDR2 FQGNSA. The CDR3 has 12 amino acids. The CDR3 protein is CASSLIGYEQYF. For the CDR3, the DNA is TGTGCCAGCAGCCTTATAGGGTACGAGCAGTACTTC.

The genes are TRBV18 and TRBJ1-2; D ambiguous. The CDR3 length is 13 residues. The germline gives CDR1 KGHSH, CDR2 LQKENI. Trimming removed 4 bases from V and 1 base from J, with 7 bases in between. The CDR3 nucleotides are TGTGCCAGCTCACAGGGTAATAACTATGGCTACACCTTC. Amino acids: CASSQGNNYGYTF.

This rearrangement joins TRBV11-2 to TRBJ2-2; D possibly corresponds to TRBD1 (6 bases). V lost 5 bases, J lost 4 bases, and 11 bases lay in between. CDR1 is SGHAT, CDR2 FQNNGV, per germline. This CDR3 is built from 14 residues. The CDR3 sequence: CASSPQGPTGELFF. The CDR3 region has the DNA TGTGCCAGCAGCCCACAGGGACCCACCGGGGAGCTGTTTTTT.

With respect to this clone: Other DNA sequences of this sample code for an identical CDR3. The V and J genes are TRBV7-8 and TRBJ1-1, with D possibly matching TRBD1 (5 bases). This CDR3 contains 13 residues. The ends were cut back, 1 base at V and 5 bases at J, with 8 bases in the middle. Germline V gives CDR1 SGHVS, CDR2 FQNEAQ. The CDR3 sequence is CASSLGGGTEAFF. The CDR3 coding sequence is TGTGCCAGCAGCTTAGGGGGGGGTACTGAAGCTTTCTTT.

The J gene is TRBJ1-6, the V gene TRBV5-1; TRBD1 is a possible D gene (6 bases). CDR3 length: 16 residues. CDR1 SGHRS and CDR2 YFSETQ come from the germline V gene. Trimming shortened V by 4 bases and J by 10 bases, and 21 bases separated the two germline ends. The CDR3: CASSPGGGPPESPLHF. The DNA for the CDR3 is TGCGCCAGCAGCCCGGGGGGGGGCCCCCCGGAATCACCCCTCCACTTT. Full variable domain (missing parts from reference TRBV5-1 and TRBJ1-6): KAGVTQTPRYLIKTRGQQVTLSCSPISGHRSVSWYQQTPGQGLQFLFEYFSETQRNKGNFPGRFSGRQFSNSRSEMNVSTLELGDSALYLCASSPGGGPPESPLHFGNGTRLTVT.

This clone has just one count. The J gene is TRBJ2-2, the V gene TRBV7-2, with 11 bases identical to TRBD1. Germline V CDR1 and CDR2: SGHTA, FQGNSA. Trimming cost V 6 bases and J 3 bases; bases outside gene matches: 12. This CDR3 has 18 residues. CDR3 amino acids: CASSPGTGGVGDTGELFF. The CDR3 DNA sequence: TGTGCCAGCAGTCCCGGGACAGGGGGGGTCGGCGACACCGGGGAGCTGTTTTTT.

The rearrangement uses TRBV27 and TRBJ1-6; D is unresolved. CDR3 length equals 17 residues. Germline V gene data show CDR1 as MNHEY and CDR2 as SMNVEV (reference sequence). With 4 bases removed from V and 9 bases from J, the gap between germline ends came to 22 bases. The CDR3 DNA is TGTGCCAGCAGTTCGACGCCACCCTCGGCGGCAGCTTCACCCCTCCACTTT. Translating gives CASSSTPPSAAASPLHF.

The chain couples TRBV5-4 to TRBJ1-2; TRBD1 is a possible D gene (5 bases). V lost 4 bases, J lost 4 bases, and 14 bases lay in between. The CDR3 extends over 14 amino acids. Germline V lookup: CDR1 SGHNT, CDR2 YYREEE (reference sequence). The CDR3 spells CASSPPSGSYGYTF. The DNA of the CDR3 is TGTGCCAGCAGCCCTCCCTCAGGGTCCTATGGCTACACCTTC. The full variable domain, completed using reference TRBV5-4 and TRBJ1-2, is ETGVTQSPTHLIKTRGQQVTLRCSSQSGHNTVSWYQQALGQGPQFIFQYYREEENGRGNFPPRFSGLQFPNYSSELNVNALELDDSALYLCASSPPSGSYGYTFGSGTRLTVV.